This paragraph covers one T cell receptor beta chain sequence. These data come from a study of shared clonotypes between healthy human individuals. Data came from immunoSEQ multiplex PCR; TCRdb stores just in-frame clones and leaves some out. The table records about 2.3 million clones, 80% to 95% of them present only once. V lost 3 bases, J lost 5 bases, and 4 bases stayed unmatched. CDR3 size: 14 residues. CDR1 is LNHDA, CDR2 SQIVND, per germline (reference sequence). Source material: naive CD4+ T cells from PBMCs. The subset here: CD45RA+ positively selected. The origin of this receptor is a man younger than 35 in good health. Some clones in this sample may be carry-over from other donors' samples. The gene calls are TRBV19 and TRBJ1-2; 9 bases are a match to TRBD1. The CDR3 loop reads CASSIGQGTYGYTF. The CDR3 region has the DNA TGTGCCAGTAGTATCGGACAGGGGACTTATGGCTACACCTTC.